These T cell receptor beta chains were read from a single sample in a study of T cell responses to AZD1222 COVID-19 vaccine. Here immunoSEQ multiplex PCR was the method, and the copy in TCRdb shows in-frame clones only, minus some. The sample contains 140,000 to 150,000 clones, 80% to 95% of which appear only once. Sample: peripheral blood, taken 28 days after the second AZD1222 dose. All receptors come from an adult who received the AZD1222 COVID-19 vaccine. CDR3s include the opening cysteine and the closing phenylalanine or tryptophan. A D gene is named only where the DNA matches it firmly. For some rows the clone size is stated as once, few or many, or as a class when expanded; others skip it.

14	TRBV27	.	TRBJ2-7	.	TGTGCCAGCAGTTTATCAGGGAATTTTTACGAGCAGTACTTC	CASSLSGNFYEQYF
15	TRBV9	.	TRBJ2-5	.	TGTGCCAGCAGCGAATGGGACACGTACCAAGAGACCCAGTACTTC	CASSEWDTYQETQYF
13	TRBV29-1	TRBD2	TRBJ2-1	once	TGCAGCGTTCCTAGCGGAGCCTACAATGAGCAGTTCTTC	CSVPSGAYNEQFF
18	TRBV10-3	.	TRBJ1-6	.	TGTGCCATCAGTGAGTCGAATTCAGGGAGCTCCTATAATTCACCCCTCCACTTT	CAISESNSGSSYNSPLHF
15	TRBV5-4	.	TRBJ2-1	once	TGTGCCAGCAGGGGAGAACCTAGCTCCTACAATGAGCAGTTCTTC	CASRGEPSSYNEQFF
12	TRBV7-9	.	TRBJ1-4	.	TGTGCCAGCAGCTTCTATTTGGAAAAACTGTTTTTT	CASSFYLEKLFF
18	TRBV4-3	TRBD1	TRBJ2-6	once	TGCGCCAGCAGCCAAGATCAGGGGGATATTTCTGGGGCCAACGTCCTGACTTTC	CASSQDQGDISGANVLTF
13	TRBV11-2	.	TRBJ2-7	.	TGTGCCAGCAGCTTAGGGATTTCCTACGAGCAGTACTTC	CASSLGISYEQYF
15	TRBV18	TRBD1	TRBJ2-7	.	TGTGCCAGCTCACCAATAGGGACAGGGACCTACGAGCAGTACTTC	CASSPIGTGTYEQYF
15	TRBV28	.	TRBJ1-5	once	TGTGCCAGCAGTCAGGGCGGGCAGGAGTATCAGCCCCAGCATTTT	CASSQGGQEYQPQHF
16	TRBV4-2	.	TRBJ1-5	.	TGTGCCAGCAGCCAAGATTTGGGGGACCCATATCAGCCCCAGCATTTT	CASSQDLGDPYQPQHF
19	TRBV24-1	TRBD2	TRBJ2-1	.	TGTGCCACCAGTGATCCACTCCCGGGCGGGCTAGCGGATTTAAATGAGCAGTTCTTC	CATSDPLPGGLADLNEQFF
15	TRBV24-1	TRBD1	TRBJ2-2	.	TGTGCCACCATCCCGGGACAGGGCGACACCGGGGAGCTGTTTTTT	CATIPGQGDTGELFF
15	TRBV5-6	.	TRBJ2-1	.	TGTGCCAGCAGCTTGTCCCCAACATCCTACAATGAGCAGTTCTTC	CASSLSPTSYNEQFF
13	TRBV19	.	TRBJ1-5	.	TGTGCCAGTAGCCCTAATGGGAATCAGCCCCAGCATTTT	CASSPNGNQPQHF
13	TRBV27	.	TRBJ1-5	.	TGTGCCAGCAGTTTAATTCCAGCCCAGCCCCAGCATTTT	CASSLIPAQPQHF
11	TRBV4-1	.	TRBJ1-1	once	TGCGCCAGCAAGGGGGGCGCTGAAGCTTTCTTT	CASKGGAEAFF
15	TRBV4-2	TRBD1	TRBJ1-4	.	TGTGCCAGCAGCCCAGCGGGACAGTTAAATGAAAAACTGTTTTTT	CASSPAGQLNEKLFF
13	TRBV7-9	.	TRBJ1-6	.	TGTGCCAGCAGCACCGAGGGGGGATCACCCCTCCACTTT	CASSTEGGSPLHF
12	TRBV5-1	.	TRBJ2-2	once	TGCGCCAGCAGCTTGGAAACCGGGGAGCTGTTTTTT	CASSLETGELFF
17	TRBV6-2/TRBV6-3	TRBD2	TRBJ2-1	.	TGTGCCAGCAGTTACCCCTACCGGACTAGCGGGGTTGGTGAGCAGTTCTTC	CASSYPYRTSGVGEQFF
12	TRBV7-2	.	TRBJ2-7	.	TGTGCCAGCAGCTTTGGGAGATACGAGCAGTACTTC	CASSFGRYEQYF
14	TRBV28	TRBD1	TRBJ1-4	.	TGTGCCAGCAGTACGGGACAGTACCATGAAAAACTGTTTTTT	CASSTGQYHEKLFF
14	TRBV28	.	TRBJ2-7	.	TGTGCCAGCAGTCCCCCGTTAGGCCCCTACGAGCAGTACTTC	CASSPPLGPYEQYF
16	TRBV27	.	TRBJ2-3	.	TGTGCCAGCAGTCTGAATCACCGACGGGGCTCAGATACGCAGTATTTT	CASSLNHRRGSDTQYF
16	TRBV5-1	.	TRBJ2-5	.	TGCGCCAGCAGCCGTGCGGGGATGGAATCCTCGGAGACCCAGTACTTC	CASSRAGMESSETQYF
16	TRBV5-1	.	TRBJ1-4	few	TGCGCCAGCAGCTTAACAACTGGACAGTTGAATGAAAAACTGTTTTTT	CASSLTTGQLNEKLFF
15	TRBV7-2	TRBD1	TRBJ1-2	few	TGTGCCAGCAGCTTAGCCGACAGGGGTGACTATGGCTACACCTTC	CASSLADRGDYGYTF
15	TRBV7-9	.	TRBJ1-1	.	TGTGCCAGCAGCTTAGCAGGGCAGTCGAACACTGAAGCTTTCTTT	CASSLAGQSNTEAFF
13	TRBV25-1	.	TRBJ1-2	.	TGTGCCAGCAGGGACTCCGCCGAATATGGCTACACCTTC	CASRDSAEYGYTF
15	TRBV6-5	.	TRBJ1-5	.	TGTGCCAGCACCCCGAGGATTGATAGCAATCAGCCCCAGCATTTT	CASTPRIDSNQPQHF
15	TRBV4-3	.	TRBJ1-2	.	TGCGCCAGCAGCCAAACCGCCGCGGGAAGCTATGGCTACACCTTC	CASSQTAAGSYGYTF
15	TRBV3-1/TRBV3-2	TRBD2	TRBJ2-7	.	TGTGCCAGCAGCCAAAGACTAGCGGGATTGTACGAGCAGTACTTC	CASSQRLAGLYEQYF
12	TRBV2	.	TRBJ1-1	.	TGTGCCAGCAGTTTCATGAACACTGAAGCTTTCTTT	CASSFMNTEAFF
14	TRBV28	.	TRBJ1-4	.	TGTGCCAGCAGTTATTCAGGGGTCCGAGAAAAACTGTTTTTT	CASSYSGVREKLFF
15	TRBV5-1	TRBD2	TRBJ2-3	.	TGCGCCAGCAGCTTGCAAGCGGGGCGTCTAGATACGCAGTATTTT	CASSLQAGRLDTQYF
20	TRBV4-3	TRBD2	TRBJ2-3	.	TGCGCCAGCAGCCAACTGGGCTCTAGCGGGGGGCCCCTTGGCACAGATACGCAGTATTTT	CASSQLGSSGGPLGTDTQYF
13	TRBV21-1	.	TRBJ1-1	few	TGTGCCAGCAGCAACAGGGCGGGCACTGAAGCTTTCTTT	CASSNRAGTEAFF
16	TRBV18	TRBD2	TRBJ2-1	.	TGTGCCAGCTCACCCATCGGACTAGCGGGACTCAATGAGCAGTTCTTC	CASSPIGLAGLNEQFF
12	TRBV5-6	TRBD1	TRBJ2-7	.	TGTGCCACGGGGACAGGCCCCTACGAGCAGTACTTC	CATGTGPYEQYF
15	TRBV7-9	TRBD1	TRBJ2-5	once	TGTGCCAGCAGCTTAGGACAGGGGTACCAAGAGACCCAGTACTTC	CASSLGQGYQETQYF
14	TRBV6-5	.	TRBJ2-1	.	TGTGCCTCCAGGGTGGAGTACTCCTACAATGAGCAGTTCTTC	CASRVEYSYNEQFF